This record concerns one T cell receptor beta chain sequence. Its antigen is not yet known. Nothing much larger sits one base from this clone, and base qualities are not available. The CDR3 contains 13 residues, cysteine and phenylalanine counted. Only CDR3 DNA is held: 39 bases, read in frame from base 1. Cut back by 8 bases and 5 bases, the V and J ends lie 12 bases apart. According to the germline V gene (reference sequence), CDR1 reads WNHNN and CDR2 reads SYGVQD. These data come from a study of shared clonotypes between healthy human individuals (dated by TCRdb to 2019 to 2021). Some background on the complete study: The cohort comprised a couple of women and a few men aged 18 to 49 years. For each donor, CD4 naive and CD4 memory were each run on three plates, CD8 naive on two plates, and CD8 memory on one plate. Blood TCR repertoires of about 5 healthy adults were deeply sequenced to estimate repertoire size and the extent of clonotype sharing between individuals. To increase sequencing depth and limit assay-specific biases, different laboratories used diverse techniques to prepare libraries and sequence TCR repertoires. Between about 0.85 and 8.9 billion PBMCs per donor were obtained by leukapheresis.

TCR CDR3 regions were amplified from genomic DNA by multiplex PCR using the deep immunoSEQ assay. Extracted genomic DNA from each cell subset was spread evenly across all wells of several immunoSEQ 96-well plates, with each plate serving as a replicate. For sorted subsets, each replicate PCR was loaded with 200 ng genomic DNA, equivalent to 32,000 or so T cell genomes. Purified libraries were measured with a Qubit 3.0 fluorometer, size-checked on a Bioanalyzer 2100, and measured again with the KAPA Library Quantification kit. A separate single-read 150-cycle Illumina NextSeq 550 flow cell was used to sequence each immunoSEQ 96-well plate. Regarding the original processing steps: Because only junctional sequences without quality scores were contained in the immunoSEQ output, filtering matching that applied to full-length reads could not be performed. To assign V/J genes and CDR3, sequences were annotated against IMGT germline references using PyIR, a Python wrapper for IgBLAST v1.9. Any read was removed if the V/J assignment was weak (E-value above 1e-6), the CDR3 was missing, or the read contained stop codons, out-of-frame junctions, or ambiguous translated residues. V3J clonotypes were defined as sequences sharing the same inferred V gene, J gene, and CDR3 amino acid sequence. Percentage overlap between repertoires was computed as shared unique clonotypes divided by the size of the smaller repertoire. Repertoire richness was assessed with RTK rarefaction, the Chao1 estimator, and Recon v2.1 estimates of unobserved clonotypes. For all TCRbeta clonotypes obtained by the gDNA method from four donors, generation probabilities were computed with OLGA. TCRdb mirrors the immuneACCESS table, restricted to in-frame sequences. Some clones are absent from its copies; in checked studies, under half trace to an unresolved V gene, and the reason for the others is unknown. The V and J calls and clone size were taken over from that table, and D and trimming were inferred from the DNA. The sample table records about 1.9 million clones; just over 90% of these occur just once. The leading ten clones occupy around 1.7% of the sample.

For the CD8 naive samples, CD45RO-negative cells were positively selected for CCR7, yielding a CD45RA+CCR7+ population from which TemRA cells were excluded. The donors were healthy, HIV-negative adults with no recently reported acute infections or vaccinations. Every donor was a Caucasian adult residing in Nashville, Tennessee, USA. Blood was collected by leukapheresis, and PBMCs were isolated by Ficoll-Histopaque density gradient centrifugation and then cryopreserved in liquid nitrogen vapor phase. Purity and quantity of every magnetically sorted T cell population were checked by analytical flow cytometry. Genomic DNA was isolated from each sorted fraction and quantified by UV absorbance on a Nanodrop 2000c. The full study reports these points: Pairwise subsampling indicated that sequencing depth was expected to affect the degree of clonotype sharing among donors. Compared with non-shared clonotypes, clonotypes shared by all four sorted-subset donors had higher generation probabilities. Incomplete sequencing was indicated by rarefaction of sorted-subset datasets, despite the large sequencing depth. Sharing across a few donors was observed for approximately 5% of naive CD4, 3.5% of naive CD8, 2% to 2.5% of memory CD4, and around 0.42% of memory CD8 clonotypes. Larger estimated clonotype richness was generally found for naive subsets than for memory subsets. Because the study included only a small number of donors, the genetic and exposure-history diversity represented was limited. Sampling was limited to blood, and TCR repertoires in tissue likely differ from TCR repertoires in blood.

Here the chain combines TRBV10-1 and TRBJ2-2; the D gene could be TRBD1 or TRBD2, each one agreeing over 5 bases. Input material: naive CD8+ T cells from PBMCs. In light of the paper, this sample's cell subset or site label describes: CD45RA+CCR7+. The clonotype was recovered from a young man in good health. Some clones in this sample may be carry-over from other donors' samples. The CDR3 region: CASRKGRTGELFF. The bases are TGCGCCAGCCGTAAGGGACGTACCGGGGAGCTGTTTTTT.